These 18 T cell receptor beta chains were sequenced from one sample in a study of early T cells in non-severe SARS-CoV-2 infection. Each CDR3 protein is one row after TCRdb ran MiXCR on the 5' RACE reads. The sample lists tens of thousands of distinct CDR3 sequences; around 5.6% were seen once. Sequencing used whole blood. The receptors derive from an adult who was a healthcare worker with PCR-confirmed SARS-CoV-2 infection or an uninfected control (not recorded which).

On this clonotype itself: Just one base apart from a much larger clone, this may be a read error. The rearrangement uses TRBV12-3 or TRBV12-4 and TRBJ1-1; a weak D match, TRBD1 (6 bases). Deletions cut 2 bases from V and 3 bases from J, with 10 bases between. The CDR3 sequence is 14 residues long. This CDR3 is CASSLPGADTEAFF. The CDR3 region has the DNA TGTGCCAGCAGTTTACCAGGGGCGGACACTGAAGCTTTCTTT.

This clonotype was observed many times. The V and J genes are TRBV6-2 or TRBV6-3 and TRBJ2-3; 8 bases fit TRBD2. This CDR3 region has 15 residues. CDR1 MNHEY and CDR2 SVGEGT come from the germline V gene. Unmatched junction bases numbered 8, after V lost 6 bases and J lost 3 bases. The CDR3 region is CASSPAGVGTDTQYF. CDR3 coding DNA: TGTGCCAGCAGCCCAGCGGGGGTTGGAACAGATACGCAGTATTTT.

This clonotype showed up many times. Here the CDR3 reads CASSYGELFF. In DNA form, the CDR3 reads TGTGCCAGCAGCTACGGGGAGCTGTTTTTT. The chain employs TRBV7-9 and TRBJ2-2; D not resolved. Deletions cut 4 bases from V and 7 bases from J, with 1 base between. The CDR3 loop spans 10 amino acids. Germline assignment: CDR1 SEHNR and CDR2 FQNEAQ (reference sequence).

This clonotype has just a few counts. V gene TRBV11-3 combines with J gene TRBJ2-3; 7 nucleotides agree with TRBD1. CDR1 is SGHNT and CDR2 is YENEEA in the germline V gene. V was pared by 5 bases and J by 2 bases, with 10 bases of the junction left unmatched. This CDR3 has 16 residues. The CDR3 region has the DNA TGTGCCAGCAGCACGCGACAGGGACGACTCACAGATACGCAGTATTTT. It translates to CASSTRQGRLTDTQYF.

This clonotype occurred many times. CDR3 residues: CASSVASGGHSYNEQFF. The CDR3 DNA is TGTGCCAGCAGCGTAGCCAGCGGGGGTCACTCCTACAATGAGCAGTTCTTC. J is TRBJ2-1 and V is TRBV9, with 8 bases that match TRBD2. Germline values: CDR1 SGDLS, CDR2 YYNGEE. The length of the CDR3 is 17 residues. The ends lost 0 bases at V and 0 bases at J; junction bases unmatched: 5.

This clonotype has ten or more counts. This chain joins TRBV6-6 and TRBJ1-6; D might be TRBD1 (6 bases). Trimming cost V 6 bases and J 7 bases, with 22 bases left between them. Per germline, CDR1 MNHNY and CDR2 SVGAGI (reference sequence). The CDR3 spans 17 residues. CDR3 sequence: CASRATGDPRGNSPLHF. In DNA form, the CDR3 reads TGTGCCAGCAGAGCGACAGGCGACCCGCGGGGAAATTCACCCCTCCACTTT.

The table lists this clonotype with a few counts. The chain combines TRBV7-2 with TRBJ2-6; D not resolved. V gave up 4 bases and J gave up 0 bases, with 10 bases separating them. The CDR3 contains 16 residues. Germline V gene data show CDR1 as SGHTA and CDR2 as FQGNSA. The CDR3 DNA follows: TGTGCCAGCAGCTCGGCCCTCGGCTCTGGGGCCAACGTCCTGACTTTC. Translation gives CASSSALGSGANVLTF. Full variable domain (rest looked up from reference TRBV7-2 and TRBJ2-6): GAGVSQSPSNKVTEKGKDVELRCDPISGHTALYWYRQSLGQGLEFLIYFQGNSAPDKSGLPSDRFSAERTGGSVSTLTIQRTQQEDSAVYLCASSSALGSGANVLTFGAGSRLTVL.

The chain couples TRBV5-1 to TRBJ1-6, with 8 positions matching TRBD1. V lost 0 bases, J lost 10 bases, and 3 bases stayed unmatched. The CDR3 loop spans 14 amino acids. Germline CDR1 is SGHRS and CDR2 is YFSETQ. The CDR3 reads CASSLGTGRSPLHF. Here the CDR3 DNA reads TGCGCCAGCAGCTTGGGGACAGGGCGCTCACCCCTCCACTTT.

V and J are TRBV27 and TRBJ2-3, with 10 bases identical to TRBD2. The CDR3 contains 15 residues. Germline V gene lookup returns CDR1 MNHEY and CDR2 SMNVEV (reference sequence). V gave up 2 bases and J gave up 4 bases; unmatched junction bases: 3. DNA for the CDR3: TGTGCCAGCAGTTTAACTAGCGGGGCGGCAGATACGCAGTATTTT. This translates into CASSLTSGAADTQYF.

J is TRBJ1-3 and V is TRBV7-2, with 10 bases identical to TRBD1. Germline loops: CDR1 SGHTA, CDR2 FQGNSA. Trimming took 2 bases from V and 4 from J; bases not matched to a gene: 2. The CDR3 has 15 amino acids. The CDR3 spells CASSLWDRGGNTIYF. The CDR3 nucleotides read TGTGCCAGCAGCTTATGGGACAGGGGAGGAAACACCATATATTTT.

This chain joins TRBV7-2 and TRBJ2-7, with 7 bases matching TRBD1. The CDR3 spans 14 residues. Losses at the gene ends were 5 bases for V and 3 bases for J; bases not matched to a gene: 7. CDR1 is SGHTA, CDR2 FQGNSA, per germline. The CDR3 sequence: CASSPPGQVYEQYF. In DNA form, the CDR3 reads TGTGCCAGCAGCCCCCCCGGACAGGTCTACGAGCAGTACTTC.

This clonotype has at least ten counts. CDR3 in DNA: TGTGCCAGCAGCGAGACCGTGAGCTCCTACGAGCAGTACTTC. This sequence encodes CASSETVSSYEQYF. J is TRBJ2-7 and V is TRBV7-2; no clear D gene. V was cut by 5 bases and J by 0 bases, with 11 bases left in between. Germline V gene sequence: CDR1 SGHTA, CDR2 FQGNSA. The CDR3 extends over 14 amino acids.

This clonotype appeared many times. The chain combines TRBV9 with TRBJ1-1; no reliable D call. V dropped 0 bases and J dropped 2 bases, with 11 bases sitting between them. The CDR3 totals 15 residues. Looked up from germline, CDR1 is SGDLS and CDR2 is YYNGEE. The CDR3 bases are TGTGCCAGCAGCGTAGCGCCGGATAAAAACACTGAAGCTTTCTTT. Translated: CASSVAPDKNTEAFF. The full variable domain, completed using reference TRBV9 and TRBJ1-1, is DSGVTQTPKHLITATGQRVTLRCSPRSGDLSVYWYQQSLDQGLQFLIQYYNGEERAKGNILERFSAQQFPDLHSELNLSSLELGDSALYFCASSVAPDKNTEAFFGQGTRLTVV.

This clonotype was observed at least ten times. This chain links TRBV7-9 with TRBJ1-1; 7 bases agree with TRBD1. The CDR3 sequence is 14 residues long. Trimming at V came to 5 bases and at J to 3 bases, leaving 6 bases not matched to a gene. Germline loops: CDR1 SEHNR, CDR2 FQNEAQ (reference sequence). CDR3: CASSIPGQYTEAFF. The DNA of the CDR3 is TGTGCCAGCAGCATACCGGGACAGTACACTGAAGCTTTCTTT.

This sequence joins TRBV7-2 and TRBJ1-2; the D is unclear. With 1 base removed from V and 4 bases from J, the gap between germline ends came to 10 bases. Germline CDR1 and CDR2: SGHTA and FQGNSA. The CDR3 covers 14 residues. The chain's CDR3 is CASSLEQIGYGYTF. CDR3 nucleotide sequence: TGTGCCAGCAGCTTAGAACAGATCGGCTATGGCTACACCTTC.

This clonotype was counted a few times. The chain recombines TRBV20-1 with TRBJ2-2, with 9 bases fitting TRBD1. J lost 13 bases, V lost 4 bases, and 13 bases had no gene match. The germline gives CDR1 DFQATT, CDR2 SNEGSKA (reference sequence). The CDR3 length is 14 residues. DNA of the CDR3: TGCAGTGCTAAGCCCGGGACAGGGAACTCGGTGCTGTTTTTT. Its translation is CSAKPGTGNSVLFF.

The chain couples TRBV6-1 to TRBJ2-7, with TRBD1 matching over 8 bases. The J segment lost 1 base and the V segment lost 3 bases, leaving 8 bases of the junction unmatched. CDR3 length equals 16 residues. Germline lookup yields CDR1 MNHNS and CDR2 SASEGT. The CDR3 region has the DNA TGTGCCAGCAGTGACCGCGGACAGGGATCATCCTACGAGCAGTACTTC. Amino acids: CASSDRGQGSSYEQYF.

This clonotype showed up many times. The chain joins TRBV14 to TRBJ2-3, with 11 bases fitting TRBD2. Germline assignment: CDR1 SGHDN and CDR2 FVKESK. There are 15 residues in the CDR3. Trimming cost V 4 bases and J 4 bases; bases outside gene matches: 4. CDR3 region: CASSLLAGVSDTQYF. The CDR3 nucleotides are TGTGCCAGCAGCCTACTAGCGGGAGTCTCAGATACGCAGTATTTT.